This T cell receptor (beta chain) comes out of a study of PD-1 blockade in classical Hodgkin lymphoma. About the study: The patients were dosed with nivolumab 3 mg/kg, infused intravenously every 2 weeks.

In the case of this clone: No antigen is known for it.

Findings and caveats of the study: Patients newly diagnosed and complete responders had comparable baseline diversity. Reports described newly diagnosed patients as having lower baseline TCR diversity than healthy donors.

Each patient experienced a relapse that followed autologous stem cell transplantation, and brentuximab vedotin exposure varied. TCRdb's copy holds only in-frame clones and misses some; the assay was immunoSEQ multiplex PCR. The table has approximately 160,000 clones, around 84% seen once; the top ten hold about 9.2%. This CDR3 contains 12 residues. Germline CDR1 and CDR2: MNHEY and SVGAGI. Trimming shortened V by 5 bases and J by 4 bases, and 8 bases separated the two germline ends. The material sequenced was peripheral blood mononuclear cells (PBMCs), taken before the second cycle of nivolumab. This TCR came from a human donor with classical Hodgkin lymphoma. The rearrangement joins TRBV6-5 to TRBJ1-2; D is ambiguous. The CDR3 DNA reads TGTGCCAGCAGTCCGGAAGGCTATGGCTACACCTTC. Protein product: CASSPEGYGYTF.